One sample yielded the 12 T cell receptor beta chains listed below, sequenced in a study of T-cell reconstitution after alpha-beta-depleted transplantation in children. A TCRbeta library incorporating unique molecular identifiers was prepared. TCRdb re-analysed the PCR reads in MiXCR, keeping a single row per CDR3 protein. The sample consists of 640,000 or so distinct CDR3 sequences, 16% of them appearing once. The starting material was PBMCs from the stem cell graft donor, obtained from the stem cell graft. Every receptor here comes from a human donor who donated a stem cell graft to a child with acute myeloid leukemia.

This clonotype was recorded many times. The chain uses TRBV29-1 and TRBJ2-1; D ambiguous. Germline-derived CDR1 and CDR2 are SQVTM and ANQGSEA. The CDR3 covers 9 residues. Trimming shortened V by 3 bases and J by 9 bases, and 3 bases separated the two germline ends. The CDR3 DNA is TGCAGCGTTGACAGTGAGCAGTTCTTC. This codes for CSVDSEQFF.

Many counts were recorded for this clonotype. V gene TRBV7-9 combines with J gene TRBJ1-1, with D perhaps TRBD1 (5 bases). There are 12 residues in the CDR3. V lost 4 bases and J lost 6, with 9 bases in between. CDR1 and CDR2 from the germline V gene are SEHNR and FQNEAQ (reference sequence). The CDR3 spells CASSSRDPEAFF. In DNA, the CDR3 is TGTGCCAGCAGCTCGCGGGACCCTGAAGCTTTCTTT. Looking up the rest from reference TRBV7-9 and TRBJ1-1 gives the full variable domain: DTGVSQNPRHKITKRGQNVTFRCDPISEHNRLYWYRQTLGQGPEFLTYFQNEAQLEKSRLLSDRFSAERPKGSFSTLEIQRTEQGDSAMYLCASSSRDPEAFFGQGTRLTVV.

About this clonotype: The germline gene is not matched at one end of the junction; a read error may be the cause. The CDR3 region is CASSLAGGRIGELFF. Here the CDR3 DNA reads TGTGCCAGCAGCCTAGCGGGGGGGCGGATCGGGGAGCTGTTTTTT. The chain recombines TRBV7-2 with TRBJ2-2, with 12 bases that match TRBD2. This CDR3 is built from 15 residues. Germline V gene lookup returns CDR1 SGHTA and CDR2 FQGNSA.

This clonotype appeared many times. The V gene is TRBV20-1, the J gene TRBJ2-5; possible D gene TRBD2, 5 bases. The germline gives CDR1 DFQATT, CDR2 SNEGSKA (reference sequence). Deletions cut 6 bases from V and 2 bases from J, with 19 bases between. CDR3 length: 15 amino acids. The DNA of the CDR3 is TGCAGTGCCCCCCCCCACCGGGGAAGTCAAGAGACCCAGTACTTC. Amino acid sequence: CSAPPHRGSQETQYF.

This clonotype has at least ten counts. The chain joins TRBV20-1 to TRBJ1-1; D not resolved. CDR3 length equals 10 residues. V was shortened by 3 bases and J by 7 bases, with 6 bases between the two germline ends. Germline CDR1 DFQATT, CDR2 SNEGSKA (reference sequence). The CDR3 nucleotides are TGCAGTGCTAGTACGTATGAAGCTTTCTTT. Translation gives CSASTYEAFF.

Comments on this clonotype: A read error is possible here, since a much larger clone lies one base away. The CDR3 loop is CSARPADRGPYGYTF. CDR3 DNA: TGCAGTGCTAGACCCGCGGACAGGGGACCCTATGGCTACACCTTC. The chain employs TRBV20-1 and TRBJ1-2; 9 bases agree with TRBD1. This CDR3 has 15 residues. V lost 2 bases and J lost 4; bases outside the gene matches: 8. CDR1 DFQATT and CDR2 SNEGSKA come from the germline V gene (reference sequence).

This clonotype has a count of ten or more. V gene TRBV7-9 combines with J gene TRBJ2-5, with D possibly TRBD2 on 5 matching bases. CDR1 and CDR2 from the germline V gene are SEHNR and FQNEAQ (reference sequence). This CDR3 comprises 14 residues. Between the trimmed V and J ends, which lost 5 bases and 5 bases, there was a span of 15 bases. CDR3 nucleotides: TGTGCCAGCAGCCTCCCGGCGGGCAAGGAGACCCAGTACTTC. This sequence encodes CASSLPAGKETQYF.

This clonotype showed up many times. The rearrangement uses TRBV5-1 and TRBJ1-2; TRBD1 is a possible D gene (6 bases). The CDR3 is 12 amino acids. The V end lost 3 bases, the J end lost 6 bases, and 9 bases lay between the germline ends. Germline loops: CDR1 SGHRS, CDR2 YFSETQ. The DNA for the CDR3 is TGCGCCAGCAGCTCAAACAGGGATGGCTACACCTTC. Its protein is CASSSNRDGYTF.

This clonotype was detected many times. The J gene is TRBJ1-6, the V gene TRBV7-2; D is undetermined. The V gene lost 6 bases and the J gene lost 0 bases, with 9 bases spanning the gap. Germline V lookup: CDR1 SGHTA, CDR2 FQGNSA. CDR3 length: 15 amino acids. Here the CDR3 reads CASRLTSSYNSPLHF. The CDR3 bases are TGTGCCAGCAGGTTGACTAGCTCCTATAATTCACCCCTCCACTTT.

V gene TRBV25-1 combines with J gene TRBJ2-2, with a tentative D call TRBD2 (5 bases). Germline V gene data show CDR1 as MGHDK and CDR2 as SYGVNS. The V gene lost 4 bases and the J gene lost 6 bases, with 21 bases spanning the gap. This CDR3 contains 17 residues. CDR3 sequence: CASSGRKADGVAGELFF. CDR3 nucleotide sequence: TGTGCCAGCAGTGGACGTAAAGCGGACGGGGTCGCCGGGGAGCTGTTTTTT.

V gene TRBV30 combines with J gene TRBJ2-3; D call uncertain. Germline CDR1 and CDR2: GTSNPN and SVGIG (reference sequence). V was shortened by 1 base and J by 6 bases, with 14 bases between the two germline ends. This CDR3 spans 14 amino acids. The CDR3 here is CAWSGSEWTDTQYF. CDR3 bases: TGTGCCTGGAGTGGCAGTGAGTGGACCGATACGCAGTATTTT.

In this sample, this clonotype turned up a few times. The genes are TRBV7-9 and TRBJ1-1, with TRBD1 as a possible D gene (6 bases). CDR3 size: 15 residues. Germline V gene data show CDR1 as SEHNR and CDR2 as FQNEAQ (reference sequence). V was shortened by 5 bases and J by 3 bases, with 16 bases between the two germline ends. CDR3 residues: CASSPQGSGYTEAFF. Here the CDR3 DNA reads TGTGCCAGCAGCCCCCAGGGGAGTGGGTACACTGAAGCTTTCTTT.